The rows below give T cell receptor beta chains drawn from one sample of a study of T cell changes during pregnancy in multiple sclerosis. Repertoires were generated with immunoSEQ multiplex PCR, while TCRdb's copy carries only in-frame clones and drops some. Among 65,000 to 85,000 clones listed, around 92% were seen once. Here the sequenced sample was peripheral blood, taken after pregnancy. The source of these receptors is a female donor with multiple sclerosis, enrolled in a pregnancy study. The CDR3 runs from the conserved cysteine through the conserved F or W. The size field is filled for only some rows; it gives once, few, many or a size class.

>few|TRBV7-3|TRBJ2-1
CASSPGLGEGYEQFF
>.|TRBV7-7|TRBJ2-7
CASSRGQYNEQYF
>.|TRBV7-3|TRBJ2-1
CASSPGLAGVVEQFF
>.|TRBV28|TRBJ2-3
CASTLRGRYTDTQYF
>once|TRBV10-3|TRBJ1-1
CAIQAGGVQNTEAFF
>.|TRBV5-1|TRBJ2-3
CASSLGTSEGTQYF
>.|TRBV5-6|TRBJ1-2
CASSRQASYYGYTF
>once|TRBV5-6|TRBJ2-1
CASSVQGVGLYNEQFF
>.|TRBV18|TRBJ2-7
CASSPQGGEDYEQYF
>.|TRBV29-1|TRBJ1-2
CSVGGQQGKYGYTF
>.|TRBV9|TRBJ2-5
CASSGSTSSGETQYF
>.|TRBV5-6|TRBJ2-3
CASSSYSTSVGTDTQYF
>.|TRBV18|TRBJ2-7
CASSPTSPGVSYEQYF
>.|TRBV7-9|TRBJ2-1
CASSLAPTSSSYNEQFF
>.|TRBV9|TRBJ2-1
CASSVLAGVFNEQFF
>.|TRBV7-9|TRBJ2-7
CASSLSIARDEQYF
>.|TRBV6-5|TRBJ2-2
CASSKYSGTGELFF
>.|TRBV4-1|TRBJ2-7
CASSQDLIAGAYEQYF
>.|TRBV6-5|TRBJ1-5
CASSYSYSNQPQHF
>.|TRBV27|TRBJ1-1
CASSFQGSTEAFF
>.|TRBV18|TRBJ1-1
CASSPPNTAERLAFF
>.|TRBV5-6|TRBJ2-7
CASSLWPPYEQYF
>.|TRBV4-3|TRBJ2-1
CASSQDAGGSYNEQFF
>.|TRBV5-4|TRBJ2-5
CASSRDRGQETQYF
>.|TRBV19|TRBJ2-1
CASSVIFSSYNEQFF
>.|TRBV27|TRBJ2-7
CASSPGTSGGEQYF
>few|TRBV2|TRBJ2-1
CASSRQGRQFF
>.|TRBV30|TRBJ2-6
CAWTSRWGGRSSGANVLTF
>once|TRBV18|TRBJ1-2
CASSPVDTSYYGYTF
>.|TRBV13|TRBJ1-1
CASSVRPDQGAFF
>.|TRBV10-3|TRBJ2-1
CAISESLAGGVSEQFF
>few|TRBV7-2|TRBJ2-4
CASSLFPSLNIQYF
>.|TRBV5-1|TRBJ2-3
CASSFRGTSGRTDTQYF
>.|TRBV7-2|TRBJ1-2
CASSLRDFRYGYTF
>.|TRBV6-1|TRBJ2-6
CASLADRGGANVLTF
>.|TRBV5-1|TRBJ2-2
CASSLTGGTGELFF
>.|TRBV27|TRBJ2-7
CASSPTGYYEQYF
>.|TRBV5-4|TRBJ1-1
CASSMLRDSEAFF
>.|TRBV7-6|TRBJ2-6
CASSSQAGRTGANVLTF
>.|TRBV10-3|TRBJ2-7
CAISEPLAGVHEQYF
>few|TRBV29-1|TRBJ1-1
CSVESGVTEAFF
>.|TRBV28|TRBJ2-7
CASSTGTEELHEQYF
>.|TRBV11-3|TRBJ2-7
CASSLGLAGAYEQYF
>.|TRBV4-2|TRBJ2-7
CASSQAGYEQYF
>.|TRBV10-1|TRBJ2-1
CASSEMVAGGLQFF
>.|TRBV19|TRBJ2-7
CASSTGTGDGVEQYF